This passage covers 7 T cell receptor beta chains from one sample sequenced in a study of Graves' ophthalmopathy and Graves' hyperthyroidism. Amplification from RNA transcripts yielded the TCR beta CDR3 regions. RT-PCR with HTBI primers came first, then second-round multiplex PCR. Via MiXCR, TCRdb re-called the multiplex PCR reads, giving one row per CDR3 protein. The table shows about 340,000 distinct CDR3 sequences, with 17% occurring only once. Sequencing was carried out using peripheral blood. The receptor source for this set is an adult man with Graves' ophthalmopathy.

This clonotype was seen ten or more times. The gene calls are TRBV2 and TRBJ1-5; a weak D match, TRBD1 (5 bases). This CDR3 contains 14 residues. Trimming took off 2 bases at V and 2 bases at J, with 7 bases between the two ends. In germline, CDR1 is SNHLY, CDR2 FYNNEI. DNA of the CDR3: TGTGCCAGCAGTGAATTCAGGGGCAATCAGCCCCAGCATTTT. As protein: CASSEFRGNQPQHF. Combining the CDR3 with reference TRBV2 and TRBJ1-5 gives the whole variable domain EPEVTQTPSHQVTQMGQEVILRCVPISNHLYFYWYRQILGQKVEFLVSFYNNEISEKSEIFDDQFSVERPDGSNFTLKIRSTKLEDSAMYFCASSEFRGNQPQHFGDGTRLSIL.

This clonotype has ten or more counts. The rearrangement links TRBV28 to TRBJ1-5; D is undetermined. In germline, CDR1 is MDHEN, CDR2 SYDVKM. This CDR3 is built from 14 residues. V lost 3 bases and J 6 bases, leaving 12 bases between the germline ends. The CDR3 DNA reads TGTGCCAGCAGTTTTTCAGGAAACGGTCAGCCCCAGCATTTT. Protein: CASSFSGNGQPQHF.

This clonotype was seen at least ten times. The J gene is TRBJ1-5, the V gene TRBV27; D is uncertain. This CDR3 is built from 13 residues. The germline V gene encodes CDR1 MNHEY and CDR2 SMNVEV (reference sequence). Trimming removed 6 bases at V and 2 bases at J, with 8 bases between. The CDR3 bases are TGTGCCAGCAGCTTAAGTGGCAATCAGCCCCAGCATTTT. Its protein is CASSLSGNQPQHF.

This clonotype was counted at least ten times. This sequence joins TRBV27 and TRBJ2-5; 7 nucleotides align to TRBD1. This CDR3 has 15 residues. V lost 4 bases and J lost 5; bases outside the gene matches: 10. Per the germline V gene, CDR1 is MNHEY and CDR2 is SMNVEV (reference sequence). CDR3: CASSSRQGRGETQYF. The CDR3 DNA reads TGTGCCAGCAGTTCCCGACAGGGCCGTGGGGAGACCCAGTACTTC.

This clonotype was counted ten times or more. The chain has TRBV6-1 and TRBJ2-5, with TRBD2 matching over 16 bases. Germline V gene lookup returns CDR1 MNHNS and CDR2 SASEGT. The CDR3 is 17 amino acids. The V gene end was trimmed by 4 bases and the J gene end by 6 bases; junction bases not matched to a gene: 8. As DNA, the CDR3 is TGTGCCAGCAGTGCGGGACTAGCGGGAGGGCCTATGAAGACCCAGTACTTC. Amino acids: CASSAGLAGGPMKTQYF.

A remark on this clonotype: A much larger clone lies one base from this, so it may be a read error. V is TRBV7-2 and J is TRBJ2-5, with a possible D match to TRBD2 (7 bases). This CDR3 has 16 residues. V was trimmed by 3 bases and J by 2 bases, leaving 16 bases between them. CDR1 is SGHTA and CDR2 is FQGNSA in the germline V gene. The CDR3 spells CASSFSAGAWQETQYF. CDR3 coding DNA: TGTGCCAGCAGCTTCAGCGCGGGGGCTTGGCAAGAGACCCAGTACTTC.

This rearrangement joins TRBV30 to TRBJ2-7; D call uncertain. The V gene lost 4 bases and the J gene lost 2 bases, with 9 bases spanning the gap. The CDR3 covers 12 residues. CDR1 is GTSNPN, CDR2 SVGIG, per germline (reference sequence). CDR3 loop: CAWTDIPYEQYF. CDR3 DNA sequence: TGTGCCTGGACAGACATCCCCTACGAGCAGTACTTC.